Listed below are T cell receptor beta chains from one sample, sequenced in a study of blood T cell repertoires in COVID-19. The data were produced by immunoSEQ multiplex PCR, yet TCRdb's version contains in-frame clones alone and is incomplete. The repertoire holds 40,000 to 55,000 clones, approximately 85% seen once, with about a third in the top ten. Sequenced sample: peripheral blood. These TCRs come from a woman older than 75 with acute or convalescent COVID-19. CDR3s include the opening cysteine and the closing phenylalanine or tryptophan. Each record gives: J gene, clone size, D gene, V gene, CDR3 DNA, CDR3 protein. D genes are given only for firm matches. The listing skips clone size in some rows; elsewhere it reads once, few, many or a size class.

>TRBJ2-7|NA|NA|TRBV19
TGTGCCAGTAGCGGGAGAGTAGGCGATGAGCAGTACTTC
CASSGRVGDEQYF
>TRBJ2-3|NA|NA|TRBV5-6
TGTGCCAGCAGCCTAGGACTATCTAGCACAGATACGCAGTATTTT
CASSLGLSSTDTQYF
>TRBJ1-6|few|TRBD1|TRBV5-5
TGTGCCAGCAGCTCTGACAGGGGCAATTCACCCCTCCACTTT
CASSSDRGNSPLHF
>TRBJ1-3|NA|TRBD1|TRBV19
TGTGCCAGTAGGAGGGACAGGGGGCTGAGCACCATATATTTT
CASRRDRGLSTIYF
>TRBJ1-1|once|NA|TRBV6-2/TRBV6-3
TGTGCCAGCAGTTACTCGATCGGTTTAGAAGCTTTCTTT
CASSYSIGLEAFF
>TRBJ1-1|NA|TRBD1|TRBV6-5
TGTGCCAGCAGACGGACAGGGATGACTGAAGCTTTCTTT
CASRRTGMTEAFF
>TRBJ2-2|NA|TRBD2|TRBV9
TGTGCCAGCAGCGTATTTAGCGGGACGAACACCGGGGAGCTGTTTTTT
CASSVFSGTNTGELFF
>TRBJ1-1|NA|NA|TRBV28
TGTGCCAGCAATCTCCCACCGGGGGGGCGAAACACTGAAGCTTTCTTT
CASNLPPGGRNTEAFF
>TRBJ2-7|once|TRBD2|TRBV11-2
TGTGCCAGCAGCTTAGTAGCGGGAGAGTACGAGCAGTACTTC
CASSLVAGEYEQYF
>TRBJ1-2|few|NA|TRBV29-1
TGCAGCGTTGAGTCCAGGGGTGTCCCTTATGGCTACACCTTC
CSVESRGVPYGYTF
>TRBJ2-7|NA|TRBD1|TRBV5-6
TGTGCCAGCAGCTCACTGGGGACAGGAACCTACGAGCAGTACTTC
CASSSLGTGTYEQYF
>TRBJ1-1|NA|TRBD1|TRBV19
TGTGCCAGTAGAGGGACAGGTCTTTTTATAGGAGCTTTCTTT
CASRGTGLFIGAFF
>TRBJ2-1|NA|TRBD2|TRBV29-1
TGCAGCGTCCTAGCGGGAGGCCTCGGTGAGCAGTTCTTC
CSVLAGGLGEQFF
>TRBJ1-2|NA|NA|TRBV5-1
TGCGCCAGCAGCTTGGGGGCAGGGGATGGCTACACCTTC
CASSLGAGDGYTF
>TRBJ2-1|NA|TRBD2|TRBV7-2
TGTGCCAGCAGCTTAACCGATTTGACAGGTCTAGCGGGAGGTCGGCAGTTCTTC
CASSLTDLTGLAGGRQFF